The sequence of this T cell receptor (beta chain) was determined in a study of vaccination and CD4 T cells after COVID-19. The Oncomine TCR Beta short-read assay was what sequenced the DNA obtained from cultured CD4+ T cells. TCRdb redid the calling of the PCR reads with MiXCR, one entry per CDR3 protein. The sample has around 7,100 distinct CDR3 sequences, 50% to 65% seen once. As regards this clonotype: Antigen unknown.

Treatment: approximately nine-day PBMC culture with coronavirus spike peptide pools or control peptides (ViraFEST assay). CD4+ T cells that came from the unexposed donor were collected before the COVID-19 pandemic (2011-2018). CDR3 size: 13 residues. Germline CDR1 is GTSNPN and CDR2 is SVGIG (reference sequence). Trimming removed 0 bases from V and 8 bases from J, with 11 bases in between. The chain carries TRBV30 and TRBJ2-4, with D perhaps TRBD2 (6 bases). Sequencing was done on a sample of CD4+ T cells from blood, cultured in vitro. The TCR sequence derives from a human donor in good health. CDR3 bases: TGTGCCTGGAGTGTACCCGGGAGACACATTCAGTACTTC. Translating it yields CAWSVPGRHIQYF.